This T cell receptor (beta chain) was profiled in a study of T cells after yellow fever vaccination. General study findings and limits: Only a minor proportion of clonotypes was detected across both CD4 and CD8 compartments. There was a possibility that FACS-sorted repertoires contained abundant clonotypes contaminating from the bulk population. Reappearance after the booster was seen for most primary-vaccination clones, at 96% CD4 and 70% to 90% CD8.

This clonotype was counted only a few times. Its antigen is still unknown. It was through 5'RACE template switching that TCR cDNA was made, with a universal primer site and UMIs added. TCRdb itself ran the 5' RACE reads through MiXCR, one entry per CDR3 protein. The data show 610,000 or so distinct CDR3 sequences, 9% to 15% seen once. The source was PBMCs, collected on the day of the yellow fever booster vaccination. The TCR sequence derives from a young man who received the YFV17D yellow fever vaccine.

The CDR3 loop is CASRPGTARNTIYF. Here the CDR3 DNA reads TGTGCCAGCAGGCCGGGAACAGCCAGAAACACCATATATTTT. The V and J genes are TRBV12-3 or TRBV12-4 and TRBJ1-3; no clear D. Trimming pared 6 bases from V and 5 bases from J, leaving 14 bases between. The CDR3 covers 14 residues.